This T cell receptor beta chain was captured by sequencing in a study of T cell responses to AZD1222 COVID-19 vaccine (dated by TCRdb to the early 2020s). For context, the study as a whole: A total of about 250 trial participants underwent TCR sequencing, of whom around 210 had received two doses of AZD1222 and 26 had received two doses of the MenACWY control vaccine. Trial participants were enrolled by age into 18-55, 56-69 and 70-plus year subgroups, with 148, 28 and 57 TCR-sequenced participants respectively.

Points the paper makes about the study in general: The whole spike protein was spanned by vaccine-associated CD4 TCRs, and dominant responses were seen in regions 160-218 and 743-854. Nearly half of unique spike-specific TCRs reportedly recognized epitopes outside regions mutated in the B.1.351 and B.1.1.7 variants. Because no day 14 peak-response samples were available, repertoires were characterized only after the peak T cell response. Most participants were white British and females outnumbered males, and the authors suggested that clonal diversity may have been underestimated. Spike-specific TCR breadth and depth rose significantly after two AZD1222 doses compared with day 0 and with MenACWY recipients. The 56-69-year group was small, and its depth increase did not reach significance, likely because of low power. Conclusions about previously exposed vaccinees are limited, since just a handful of AZD1222 recipients were seropositive for SARS-CoV-2 at baseline.

Remarks on this clone: Its antigen is currently not known. One base away there is no much larger clone; base qualities are not given.

This sample's time point label indicates: about 28 days (+/-7) after the second vaccine dose. AZD1222 recipients whose second dose came at about 4 weeks and those whose second dose came at about 12 weeks were combined into one group, since spike-specific TCR depth and breadth did not differ between the two schedules. Vaccinee samples were obtained from the UK trials COV001 and COV002, which included a single-blind randomized controlled phase 2/3 trial of AZD1222 (ChAdOx1 nCoV-19) in healthy adults. For TCRbeta chain sequencing, PBMC samples from trial participants were taken at day 0 and at day 28 after the second dose. From cysteine to phenylalanine, the CDR3 is 15 amino acids long. Only the CDR3 portion is preserved as DNA: 45 bases, with reading frame beginning at the first base. From a lookup of the germline V gene (reference sequence), CDR1 and CDR2 are LNHDA and SQIVND. Cut back by 7 bases and 4 bases, the V and J ends lie 19 bases apart.

The CDR3 regions of human TCRbeta chains were analyzed by immunosequencing. As for the authors' bioinformatics: Repertoire TCRs were checked for matches against a reference library of SARS-CoV-2-specific TCRs that had been generated using the MIRA antigen-specificity platform. Breadth meant the fraction of unique TCRs that were SARS-CoV-2-associated, whereas depth meant the fraction of total T cells that were SARS-CoV-2-associated. Each spike-specific TCR was assigned to its reactive spike region and to a CD4 or CD8 class using the MIRA data. Log10-transformed breadth and depth values were compared by one-way ANOVA with Sidak's multiple comparisons tests. In its TCRdb copy, this immuneACCESS table keeps in-frame sequences only and misses some clones. Where compared with another copy, unresolved V genes explain less than half of these, and the others have no known cause. Clone size and V and J calls were adopted from that table, with D and trimming inferred from the DNA. In all, the sample holds 140,000 or so clones, and over 85% of those were seen once. Roughly 1.7% of the sample comes from the top ten.

The clonotype was recovered from an adult who received the AZD1222 COVID-19 vaccine. This specimen consisted of peripheral blood, obtained 28 days after the second AZD1222 dose. This receptor chain uses TRBV19 and TRBJ2-5; TRBD2 is a weak D gene call, 5 bases matching. The nucleotide sequence is given as TGTGCCAGTACCTCTAAGCTAGCTGGGCGAGAGACCCAGTACTTC. This translates into CASTSKLAGRETQYF.